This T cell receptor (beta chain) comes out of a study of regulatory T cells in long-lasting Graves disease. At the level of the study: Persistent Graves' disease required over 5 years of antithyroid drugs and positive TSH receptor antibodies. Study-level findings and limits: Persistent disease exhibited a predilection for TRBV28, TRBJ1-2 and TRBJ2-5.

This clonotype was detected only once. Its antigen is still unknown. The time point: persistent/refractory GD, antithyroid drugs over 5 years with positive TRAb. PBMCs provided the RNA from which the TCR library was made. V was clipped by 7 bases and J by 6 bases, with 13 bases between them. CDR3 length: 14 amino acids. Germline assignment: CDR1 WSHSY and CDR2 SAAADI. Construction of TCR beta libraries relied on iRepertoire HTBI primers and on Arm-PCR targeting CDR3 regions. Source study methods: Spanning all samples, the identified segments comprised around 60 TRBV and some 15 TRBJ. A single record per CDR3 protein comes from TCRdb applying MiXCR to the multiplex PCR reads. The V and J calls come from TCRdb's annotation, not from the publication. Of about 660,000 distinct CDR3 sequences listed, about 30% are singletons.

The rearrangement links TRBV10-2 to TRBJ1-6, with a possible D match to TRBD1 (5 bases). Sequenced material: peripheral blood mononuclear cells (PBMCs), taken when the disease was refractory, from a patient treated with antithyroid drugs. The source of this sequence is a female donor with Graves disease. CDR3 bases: TGCGCCAGCACACAGGAGACCTCTAATTCACCCCTCCACTTT. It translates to CASTQETSNSPLHF.